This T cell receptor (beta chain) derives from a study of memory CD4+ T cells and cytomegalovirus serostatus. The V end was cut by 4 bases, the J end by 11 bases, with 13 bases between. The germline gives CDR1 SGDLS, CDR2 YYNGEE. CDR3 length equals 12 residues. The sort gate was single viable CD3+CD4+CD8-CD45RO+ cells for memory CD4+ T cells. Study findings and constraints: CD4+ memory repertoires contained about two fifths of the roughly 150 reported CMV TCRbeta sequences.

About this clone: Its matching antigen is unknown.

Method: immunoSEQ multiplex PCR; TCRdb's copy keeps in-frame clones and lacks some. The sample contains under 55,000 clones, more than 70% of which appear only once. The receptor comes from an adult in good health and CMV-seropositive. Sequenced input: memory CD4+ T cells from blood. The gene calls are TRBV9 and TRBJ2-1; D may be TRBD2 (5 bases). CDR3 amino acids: CASSPRGLKQFF. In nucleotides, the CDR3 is TGTGCCAGCAGCCCCCGGGGTCTCAAGCAGTTCTTC.